This TCR beta chain derives from a study of Graves' ophthalmopathy and Graves' hyperthyroidism. Study-wide results and limits: Most expanded thyroid clonotypes above 0.001 frequency also appeared in blood.

A note on this clonotype: Its antigen remains unidentified.

None of the included patients had other autoimmune diseases, uncontrolled infections, pregnancy or lactation, as these led to exclusion. Diagnostic conclusions were grounded in clinical symptoms, serum thyroxine, TRAb, thyroid ultrasound and orbital computed tomography. Germline values: CDR1 SGHRS, CDR2 YFSETQ. The CDR3 runs 15 residues. Trimming cost V 0 bases and J 4 bases, with 11 bases left between them. Using RNA transcripts, the TCR beta CDR3 regions were amplified. HTBI-primed first-round RT-PCR preceded second-round multiplex PCR. Using its own MiXCR run on the multiplex PCR reads, TCRdb lists one record per CDR3 protein. The sample consists of roughly 230,000 distinct CDR3 sequences, roughly 21% of them appearing once.

Material for sequencing was peripheral blood. V and J are TRBV5-1 and TRBJ2-1, with D possibly being TRBD1 (6 bases). The TCR originated in a woman aged 45-65 years with Graves' ophthalmopathy. The CDR3 sequence is CASSLAPGAYNEQFF. The CDR3 DNA is TGCGCCAGCAGCTTGGCGCCAGGGGCATACAATGAGCAGTTCTTC.